This TCR beta chain was identified in a study of cytomegalovirus exposure and HLA in healthy donors (dated by TCRdb to the late 2010s). Background for the entire study: An earlier analysis of approximately 640 of the donors reported about 290 Gb of sequence data and 100 million to 130 million unique TCR beta sequences from about 180 million T cells. The study aimed to test whether cataloging public T cell receptors could reveal signatures of past pathogen exposure. About five DR-DQ haplotypes were treated as single units for association and clustering because of strong linkage in the cohort. Of the approximately 400 genotyped donors, 70% to 90% were placed in the genetic ancestry cluster associated with self-reported Caucasian donors. Typing coverage varied by locus: about 620-630 donors for A, B, C, DRB1 and DQB1; more than 500 for DQA1; 606 for DPA1; some 470 for DPB1. Across approximately 400 genotyped donors of the cohort, an average of approximately 220,000 unique TCR beta nucleotide sequences per donor were sequenced, and about a sixth of those sequences were non-productive. A later genetic analysis used genome-wide SNP genotypes for 398 of the 666 donors, treating that subset as a discovery cohort. An early release that covered some 630 HLA-typed donors contained around 330 gigabases of sequencing data and some 87 million unique TCR sequences. All discovery cohort repertoires had been generated on a single sequencing platform. Donor age, sex, ethnicity and CMV serostatus were compiled together with the repertoire data. The study profiled the T cell repertoires of hundreds of subjects by immunosequencing and related them to cytomegalovirus serostatus. Along with the roughly 670-subject first cohort, a separate validation cohort of over a hundred different subjects was used. To predict cytomegalovirus infection status, the study brought together high-throughput TCR immunosequencing, statistical association of individual TCRs with disease status, and machine learning. In a later analysis, previously published TCR beta repertoires from 670 or so donors were re-analyzed and high-resolution HLA genotyping was added so that TCR occurrence patterns could be studied. An earlier analysis of nearly 600 of the donors applied high-throughput TCR beta sequencing to assess whether each TCR beta V gene segment acted as functional or pseudogenic. HLA typing covered class I and class II loci at four-digit resolution. Rather than drawing on any new phenotypic data, the later analysis identified candidate immune exposures from TCR beta sequences and the way those sequences occurred across donors.

In total, approximately 690 healthy bone marrow donors made up the cohort. All cohort members were sampled while nominally healthy, although unrecorded immune exposures were likely present. The donor was CMV seronegative and belonged to the group of around 400 seronegative cohort members. Each donor provided a peripheral blood sample, and peripheral blood mononuclear cells were used for TCR beta sequencing. The Qiagen DNeasy Blood Extraction Kit was used to extract genomic DNA from the blood cell samples. The full study reports these points: A later analysis reported that several top co-occurrence clusters appeared linked to parvovirus B19, influenza, CMV and Epstein-Barr virus. A few of the identified cytomegalovirus-associated TCR beta chains were confirmed in vitro to be specific for cytomegalovirus antigens. A later genetic analysis reported fewer N-insertions in productive TCRs among donors in an Asian-associated ancestry cluster than the roughly 700-donor mean. The cohort was sequenced for TCR beta chains only, and without alpha or paired-chain data the features that could be detected were limited. Most TCR sequences were observed very rarely across donors, whereas some public TCRs were present in many individuals. Because HLA typing was missing for some donors at each locus, association tests included only the typed subset. The classifier was reported to diagnose cytomegalovirus status with high specificity and sensitivity in both the original and validation cohorts. Presence/absence analyses assumed roughly uniform sequencing depth across donors, an assumption that may not hold. In a later analysis, HLA-associated TCR beta chains showed more clonal expansion and lower generation probabilities than non-associated chains that were equally common. Broadly in line with IMGT annotations, most TCR beta V segments showed up in productive rearrangements about 90% or about 30% of the time in an earlier analysis of approximately 640 of the donors. A later analysis associated roughly 17,000 TCR beta sequences with specific HLA alleles at a false discovery rate of 0.05. According to a later analysis, TCR association rates differed among HLA loci, with DRB1 alleles showing the most associated TCRs and HLA-C alleles showing the fewest. Because the 87-base-pair reads could not distinguish some IMGT-functional V segments, including TRBV6-2 and TRBV6-3, those segments were excluded. When HLA alleles, especially DR and DQ, strongly co-occurred, attributing TCR associations to individual alleles was difficult. Most CMV-associated TCR beta chains appeared to be HLA-restricted in a later analysis, and the HLA associations seemed to be driven largely by CMV exposure. Because counts were too low, seventeen rarely observed V segments, including chromosome 9 orphons, were excluded from the earlier analysis of some 590 of the donors. A later genetic analysis associated a missense DCLRE1C variant with V-gene and J-gene trimming of TCR beta chains, and an independent cohort replicated the association. Correlated functional status among segregating V segments might be attributable to linkage disequilibrium, but an unknown experimental factor could not be ruled out. A cluster of highly shared sequence variants was judged likely to represent a technical artifact of the sequencing pipeline. A further reported finding was that TCR beta sequences accurately predicted the HLA-A and HLA-B alleles for most subjects in the first cohort. The study gave a list of 150 to 200 TCR beta chains associated with cytomegalovirus. Immune exposure information for the cohort was limited to CMV serostatus. The authors suggested that the approach could potentially be generalized to other disease states and immunological phenotypes.

As to this clone: The specificity of this receptor is unknown. No much larger clone exists at a distance of one base, and base qualities are not known.

The germline V end is reduced by 5 bases and the J end by 3 bases; junction bases left unmatched: 11. The CDR1 and CDR2 encoded by the germline V gene are WSHSY and SAAADI. The CDR3 covers 17 residues, taking in both the cysteine and the phenylalanine. Here the CDR3 DNA is all that survives: 51 bases in frame from base 1. Library prep was done by the immunoSEQ multiplex PCR assay. A mixture of 60 forward primers for TCR Vbeta segments and 13 reverse primers for TCR Jbeta segments was used in the multiplex PCR. The CDR3 region of rearranged TCR beta genes was amplified from genomic DNA by a multiplex PCR assay. On the Illumina HiSeq System, the amplified TCR beta libraries were sequenced as 87-base-pair reads. The published analysis was carried out like this. In a later analysis, 80 million or so unique TCR beta chains were counted across the approximately 640 repertoires, and roughly 10 million of these chains were shared by at least two donors. Raw reads were error-corrected and collapsed into unique sequences by a nearest-neighbor algorithm in which closely related sequences were merged to remove PCR and sequencing errors. CDR3 sequences were aligned to IMGT reference sequences to assign V, D and J gene segments. Each retained sequence needed at least a six-nucleotide match to both a V gene segment and a J gene segment. Rearrangements were called productive when the CDR3 lacked stop codons and stayed in frame with V and J; all others were non-productive. Following IMGT convention, CDR3 was defined as the stretch from the second conserved V-encoded cysteine to the conserved J-encoded phenylalanine. Sequences without an unambiguous match to a single V gene segment were excluded from the earlier analysis of about 600 of the donors. An earlier analysis of several hundred of the donors classified V segments as functional when productive rearrangements were above 56.7% and as segregating when the standard deviation between donors was above 5%. A statistical classification framework was built to diagnose cytomegalovirus status from the catalog of TCR beta chain sequences. In a later analysis, TCR nucleotide sequences were compared against IMGT/GENE-DB human TR gene sequences so that V and J genes could be assigned. Using the TCRdist pipeline, a later analysis assigned CDR3 sequences along with most-parsimonious VDJ recombination scenarios. A later analysis defined each TCR beta chain by its CDR3 amino acid sequence plus V-gene family, and excluded reads lacking a unique V-gene family. In a later analysis, around 600 highly shared, low-generation-probability nucleotide sequences were removed to address suspected cross-contamination and a sequencing artifact. A later analysis calculated a clonal expansion index for each public chain from normalized within-repertoire ranks of inferred template counts. Generation probabilities in a later analysis came from a VDJ recombination model fitted to out-of-frame rearrangements, and those results were checked against IGoR. In a later analysis, hypergeometric tests were used to score TCR-TCR, TCR-HLA and TCR-CMV co-occurrence, with a repertoire-size bias correction applied to TCR pairs. A later analysis estimated false discovery rates by permuting HLA or CMV assignments 20 times. In a later analysis, co-occurring TCRs were grouped using DBSCAN, with TCRdist sequence similarity added in when clustering inside HLA-allele-positive subsets. For co-occurrence clustering, repertoires with fewer than 30,000 or more than 120,000 public chains were excluded, along with 5 or 6 repertoires with anomalous nucleotide sharing. As stored in TCRdb, this immuneACCESS dataset retains in-frame rearrangements with V and J assigned. A fraction of the clones does not appear; measured against another copy, unresolved V genes explain less than half of the discrepancy, and the remainder lacks a known reason. V and J calls and clone size follow that table, whereas D and trimming were derived from the DNA. The sample table lists about 230,000 clones, 80% to 90% of them with a count of one. Of the sample, 0.24% is held by the ten largest clones.

This receptor was obtained from a girl aged 2 to 10 in good health and CMV-seronegative. This chain joins TRBV10-2 to TRBJ2-1, with 9 bases matching TRBD2. Sequenced sample: PBMCs. This receptor carries the CDR3 CASSIRASGTRYNEQFF. The nucleotide sequence reads TGCGCCAGCAGTATTCGTGCTAGCGGGACCCGCTACAATGAGCAGTTCTTC.